Following are 28 T cell receptor beta chains from one sample sequenced in a study of OX40 agonist ivuxolimab in advanced cancers. Library method: the immunoSEQ multiplex PCR assay. TCRdb retrieved this table from immuneACCESS and kept in-frame rearrangements only. Not all clones are present; in checked studies, unresolved V genes account for under half, and no reason is known for the remainder. The sample records tens of thousands of clones, about 76% of which are singletons. The ten largest clonotypes hold around 6.8% of the sample. Sequenced material: CD4+ or CD8+ T cells sorted from blood, taken in a trial of the OX40 agonist ivuxolimab. The receptors were gathered from an adult with an advanced solid tumor such as melanoma, head and neck, liver or kidney cancer.

This chain links TRBV27 with TRBJ2-5; D is unclear. Trimming shortened V by 4 bases and J by 4 bases, and 13 bases separated the two germline ends. The CDR3 consists of 14 residues. Germline-derived CDR1 and CDR2 are MNHEY and SMNVEV (reference sequence). The CDR3 region is CASSSTRFGETQYF. The CDR3 DNA is TGTGCCAGCAGTTCCACACGCTTCGGAGAGACCCAGTACTTC.

J is TRBJ2-2 and V is TRBV7-6, with D maybe TRBD1 (6 bases). CDR1 is SGHVS and CDR2 is FNYEAQ in the germline V gene. Trimming shortened V by 1 base and J by 4 bases, and 13 bases separated the two germline ends. The CDR3 loop spans 16 amino acids. Here the CDR3 reads CASSLDRDSSTGELFF. CDR3 nucleotide sequence: TGTGCCAGCAGCTTAGACAGGGATAGTAGCACCGGGGAGCTGTTTTTT. The full variable domain, its missing parts supplied by reference TRBV7-6 and TRBJ2-2, is GAGVSQSPRYKVTKRGQDVALRCDPISGHVSLYWYRQALGQGPEFLTYFNYEAQQDKSGLPNDRFSAERPEGSISTLTIQRTEQRDSAMYRCASSLDRDSSTGELFFGEGSRLTVL.

V usage is TRBV5-8 and J usage is TRBJ2-1; no clear D. V lost 0 bases, J lost 0 bases, and 10 bases lay in between. This CDR3 has 16 amino acids. Germline lookup yields CDR1 SGHTS and CDR2 YDEGEE. Written as DNA, the CDR3 is TGTGCCAGCAGCTTGGAATTCGGTGCCTCCTACAATGAGCAGTTCTTC. Its protein is CASSLEFGASYNEQFF.

The V and J genes are TRBV11-2 and TRBJ2-2; TRBD2 might be the D (6 bases). The CDR3 spans 15 residues. The V and J ends lost 1 base and 4 bases respectively, with 10 bases between them. The germline gives CDR1 SGHAT, CDR2 FQNNGV. CDR3 bases: TGTGCCAGCAGCTTAGTGGGGGGTTCCACCGGGGAGCTGTTTTTT. It encodes CASSLVGGSTGELFF.

This sequence joins TRBV27 and TRBJ2-1; D is unclear. Germline V gives CDR1 MNHEY, CDR2 SMNVEV (reference sequence). The CDR3 extends over 13 amino acids. V was cut by 5 bases and J by 2 bases, with 7 bases left in between. As DNA, the CDR3 is TGTGCCAGCAGTCCGACCCCCTACAATGAGCAGTTCTTC. It translates to CASSPTPYNEQFF.

V is TRBV29-1 and J is TRBJ1-5; D not certain. The CDR3 contains 15 residues. Germline V gene sequence: CDR1 SQVTM, CDR2 ANQGSEA. Trimming took 5 bases from V and 1 from J, leaving 15 bases between them. The CDR3 nucleotides read TGCAGCGTTTCGAGCAGCCTTGGGAGCAATCAGCCCCAGCATTTT. This sequence encodes CSVSSSLGSNQPQHF.

The V and J genes are TRBV6-1 and TRBJ2-7; D is ambiguous. This CDR3 has 14 amino acids. Trimming cost V 6 bases and J 3 bases, with 15 bases left between them. Germline assignment: CDR1 MNHNS and CDR2 SASEGT. CDR3: CASSPTSQFYEQYV. The CDR3 nucleotides read TGTGCCAGCAGCCCGACCTCACAGTTCTACGAGCAGTACGTC.

This chain links TRBV2 with TRBJ1-5, with D possibly being TRBD1 (6 bases). The germline V gene has CDR1 SNHLY and CDR2 FYNNEI. The CDR3 extends over 14 amino acids. V was pared by 7 bases and J by 1 base, with 11 bases between. CDR3 sequence: CASTRGMSNQPQHF. As DNA, the CDR3 is TGTGCCAGCACTAGGGGGATGAGCAATCAGCCCCAGCATTTT.

The table lists this clone with a few counts. The rearrangement uses TRBV15 and TRBJ2-1; 10 bases line up with TRBD2. CDR1 and CDR2 (germline): LNHNV, YYDKDF (reference sequence). The CDR3 runs to 22 residues. The ends lost 0 bases at V and 1 base at J; junction bases unmatched: 18. The CDR3 sequence: CATSRDLGVGLAGDYSYNEQFF. As DNA, the CDR3 is TGTGCCACCAGCAGAGATCTGGGGGTTGGGCTAGCGGGGGATTATTCCTACAATGAGCAGTTCTTC.

V usage is TRBV6-5 and J usage is TRBJ1-1; D is uncertain. Trimming pared 7 bases from V and 7 bases from J, leaving 13 bases between. CDR1 and CDR2 (germline): MNHEY, SVGAGI. CDR3 size: 12 residues. In DNA, the CDR3 is TGTGCCAGCACCTTGGTGGGAGATGAAGCTTTCTTT. Translation gives CASTLVGDEAFF.

The genes are TRBV5-6 and TRBJ2-7, with 8 bases lining up with TRBD1. The CDR3 has 14 residues. The germline CDR1 and CDR2 sequences are SGHDT and YYEEEE. With V trimmed by 2 bases and J by 3 bases, 4 bases remained unmatched. CDR3 sequence: CASSFGQGFYEQYF. As DNA, the CDR3 is TGTGCCAGCAGCTTCGGACAGGGCTTCTACGAGCAGTACTTC. Based on the CDR3 plus reference TRBV5-6 and TRBJ2-7, the full variable domain is DAGVTQSPTHLIKTRGQQVTLRCSPKSGHDTVSWYQQALGQGPQFIFQYYEEEERQRGNFPDRFSGHQFPNYSSELNVNALLLGDSALYLCASSFGQGFYEQYFGPGTRLTVT.

This clone showed up just once. The chain carries TRBV7-7 and TRBJ2-7, with 8 nucleotides matching TRBD1. V was pared by 1 base and J by 0 bases, with 2 bases of the junction left unmatched. From germline, CDR1 is SSHAT and CDR2 FNYEAQ (reference sequence). This CDR3 spans 15 amino acids. CDR3 sequence reads: CASSLGQGSSYEQYF. CDR3 nucleotides: TGTGCCAGCAGCTTAGGACAGGGGAGCTCCTACGAGCAGTACTTC.

The rearrangement uses TRBV6-5 and TRBJ2-2; D not resolved. The CDR3 totals 14 residues. CDR1 and CDR2 from the germline V gene are MNHEY and SVGAGI. V lost 1 base, J lost 7 bases, and 10 bases lay in between. Here the CDR3 DNA reads TGTGCCAGCAGTTACTTCCCTCAAAGCGGGGAGCTGTTTTTT. This codes for CASSYFPQSGELFF.

This chain links TRBV14 with TRBJ2-1, with TRBD2 matching 13 bases. The CDR3 runs to 18 residues. Germline values: CDR1 SGHDN, CDR2 FVKESK. Losses at the gene ends were 4 bases for V and 6 bases for J; bases not matched to a gene: 12. The CDR3 DNA follows: TGTGCCAGCAGCCCCTTACTAGCGGGAGGGCCCACGGTCAATGAGCAGTTCTTC. This gives the protein CASSPLLAGGPTVNEQFF.

The CDR3 region is CASSAGVTTEAFF. In nucleotides, the CDR3 is TGTGCCAGTAGCGCTGGGGTAACCACTGAAGCTTTCTTT. The chain combines TRBV19 with TRBJ1-1; D is unclear. Germline V CDR1 and CDR2: LNHDA, SQIVND (reference sequence). The CDR3 consists of 13 residues. V was pared by 6 bases and J by 4 bases, with 12 bases between. Full variable domain (rest looked up from reference TRBV19 and TRBJ1-1): DGGITQSPKYLFRKEGQNVTLSCEQNLNHDAMYWYRQDPGQGLRLIYYSQIVNDFQKGDIAEGYSVSREKKESFPLTVTSAQKNPTAFYLCASSAGVTTEAFFGQGTRLTVV.

The gene calls are TRBV11-2 and TRBJ2-3; D is unresolved. CDR1 and CDR2 from the germline V gene are SGHAT and FQNNGV. V was clipped by 7 bases and J by 6 bases, with 8 bases between them. The CDR3 loop spans 11 amino acids. The CDR3 spells CASNLWDTQYF. The CDR3 DNA is TGTGCCAGCAACCTTTGGGATACGCAGTATTTT.

V is TRBV4-3 and J is TRBJ2-3; D unresolved. The germline CDR1 and CDR2 sequences are LGHNA and YSLEER. There are 12 residues in the CDR3. With 0 bases removed from V and 11 bases from J, the gap between germline ends came to 9 bases. CDR3 nucleotide sequence: TGCGCCAGCAGCCAAGACTTAAGACAGCAGTATTTT. Translation: CASSQDLRQQYF.

This chain uses TRBV28 with TRBJ1-1, with D tentatively TRBD1 (5 bases). V was pared by 6 bases and J by 4 bases, with 12 bases between. The CDR3 is 13 residues long. The germline gives CDR1 MDHEN, CDR2 SYDVKM. CDR3 nucleotides: TGTGCCAGCAGCCTAAAGGGACCCACTGAAGCTTTCTTT. Translation: CASSLKGPTEAFF.

The V gene is TRBV7-2, the J gene TRBJ1-1; the D is unclear. Looked up from germline, CDR1 is SGHTA and CDR2 is FQGNSA. V lost 2 bases and J 0 bases, leaving 7 bases between the germline ends. This CDR3 region has 14 residues. The CDR3 DNA is TGTGCCAGCAGCTTAATGACGTTGAACACTGAAGCTTTCTTT. Amino acids: CASSLMTLNTEAFF.

This chain connects TRBV13 to TRBJ2-1, with a tentative D call TRBD2 (5 bases). The CDR3 runs 17 residues. V shed 0 bases and J shed 0 bases, with 12 bases lying between them. The V gene's germline CDR1 is PRHDT and CDR2 FYEKMQ (reference sequence). The CDR3 here is CASSLGRRASSYNEQFF. CDR3 DNA: TGTGCCAGCAGCTTAGGCCGGCGGGCTTCCTCCTACAATGAGCAGTTCTTC.

A word on this clone: Compared with germline, one end of the junction differs, possibly owing to a read error. This chain joins TRBV15 and TRBJ1-2; unclear D gene. Germline lookup yields CDR1 LNHNV and CDR2 YYDKDF (reference sequence). The CDR3 extends over 15 amino acids. CDR3: CATSRDTLANYGYTF. CDR3 sequence (DNA): TGTGCCACCAGCCGAGACACCTTAGCTAACTATGGCTACACCTTC.

The chain combines TRBV6-6 with TRBJ2-7, with D possibly matching TRBD1 (6 bases). In germline, CDR1 is MNHNY, CDR2 SVGAGI (reference sequence). The CDR3 sequence is 14 residues long. V lost 2 bases, J lost 1 base, and 9 bases lay in between. The DNA of the CDR3 is TGTGCCAGCAGTTACGGTCAGGGGTCCTACGAGCAGTACGTC. It translates to CASSYGQGSYEQYV.

The chain links TRBV7-9 to TRBJ1-4; a possible D gene is TRBD1 (5 bases). CDR3 size: 14 residues. Germline lookup yields CDR1 SEHNR and CDR2 FQNEAQ (reference sequence). Trimming left V 5 bases short and J 3 bases short, with 10 bases between. CDR3 DNA: TGTGCCAGCAGCCCCCTAGGGGCTAATGAAAAACTGTTTTTT. Protein sequence: CASSPLGANEKLFF.

With respect to this clone: Other DNA sequences in this sample translate to the same CDR3. As DNA, the CDR3 is TGTGCCAGCAGTTTGGAGGGTAGGACTGAAGCTTTCTTT. Its translation: CASSLEGRTEAFF. The rearrangement joins TRBV7-9 to TRBJ1-1; D unresolved. Germline lookup yields CDR1 SEHNR and CDR2 FQNEAQ (reference sequence). This CDR3 has 13 amino acids. V was pared by 6 bases and J by 5 bases, with 13 bases between.

The J gene is TRBJ1-2, the V gene TRBV10-3; no definite D call. Germline values: CDR1 ENHRY, CDR2 SYGVKD. The CDR3 runs to 15 residues. Between the trimmed V and J ends, which lost 0 bases and 3 bases, there was a span of 11 bases. The CDR3 DNA reads as TGTGCCATCAGTGAGTCAAACGGGCCGGACTATGGCTACACCTTC. Translation: CAISESNGPDYGYTF.

J is TRBJ2-7 and V is TRBV21-1; the table's TRBD2 call for D was not verified on the DNA. TRBV21-1 is a pseudogene segment. The length of the CDR3 is 15 residues. The CDR3: CASSPGLAGPYEQYF. In DNA form, the CDR3 reads TGTGCCAGCAGCCCCGGACTAGCGGGCCCCTACGAGCAGTACTTC.

The chain joins TRBV4-1 to TRBJ1-4, with D perhaps TRBD1 (5 bases). V was shortened by 1 base and J by 6 bases, with 9 bases between the two germline ends. CDR1 is MGHRA and CDR2 is YSYEKL in the germline V gene. The CDR3 is 14 amino acids. The chain's CDR3 is CASSQAGTDEKLFF. The CDR3 coding sequence is TGCGCCAGCAGCCAAGCAGGGACCGATGAAAAACTGTTTTTT.

Written as DNA, the CDR3 is TGTGCCAGCAGCCAACCCGGGACACCTACCTACAATGAGCAGTTCTTC. Translation gives CASSQPGTPTYNEQFF. V gene TRBV14 combines with J gene TRBJ2-1; TRBD1 might be the D (6 bases). The CDR3 runs to 16 residues. In germline, CDR1 is SGHDN, CDR2 FVKESK. Trimming pared 2 bases from V and 2 bases from J, leaving 13 bases between.